This entry concerns a single T cell receptor (beta chain). The data originate from a study of blood T cell repertoires in COVID-19. Across the whole study: Researchers got acute and convalescent COVID-19 samples from the United States, Italy and Spain.

CDR1 is SEHNR and CDR2 is FQNEAQ in the germline V gene (reference sequence). The germline V and J ends were trimmed by 3 bases and 2 bases, with 8 bases remaining between them. This CDR3 has 14 residues. Some clones are missing from TCRdb's copy, which holds only in-frame ones; the method was immunoSEQ multiplex PCR. The sample includes about 60,000 clones, just over 85% of them seen just once. This TCR was recovered from a man in his sixties with acute or convalescent COVID-19. The chain is built from TRBV7-9 and TRBJ2-1; D perhaps matches TRBD2 (6 bases). Sequenced input: peripheral blood. CDR3 DNA sequence: TGTGCCAGCAGCTTCTTAGCGGCCTACAATGAGCAGTTCTTC. This encodes CASSFLAAYNEQFF.